This T cell receptor beta chain was sequenced for a study of blood T cell repertoires in COVID-19. Across the whole study: Sites across the United States, Italy and Spain contributed samples from acute and convalescent COVID-19. PBMCs, B-cell-depleted T cells, or T cells provided the cDNA or gDNA that made up the material.

The participants were between about 18 and 90 years old and came from 24 US areas. Recovery meant two consecutive negative NP/OP PCR tests, professional clearance, or resolved symptoms. Measured with immunoSEQ multiplex PCR; TCRdb has only the in-frame clones, and not every one. The data contain hundreds of thousands of clones, about 92% of them seen just once; the ten biggest clones take up around 2.6%. Trimming took off 7 bases at V and 0 bases at J, with 12 bases between the two ends. CDR1 is SGHRS, CDR2 YFSETQ, per germline. This CDR3 comprises 14 residues. The specimen sequenced was PBMCs or T cells enriched from blood (not recorded which). V is TRBV5-1 and J is TRBJ2-3, with D possibly being TRBD1 (6 bases). The clonotype was recovered from a man aged 60 to 75 who had recovered from COVID-19. This CDR3 reads CASYPDRSTDTQYF. CDR3 nucleotides: TGCGCCAGCTATCCGGACAGAAGCACAGATACGCAGTATTTT.